This T cell receptor beta chain derives from a study of shared clonotypes between healthy human individuals. In germline, CDR1 is SGHTA, CDR2 FQGNSA. This CDR3 has 12 amino acids. V was trimmed by 5 bases and J by 9 bases, leaving 10 bases between them. TCRdb keeps only in-frame clones here, not all; method: immunoSEQ multiplex PCR. Counted here are around 550,000 clones, 90% to 95% occurring once; the ten biggest clones make up over 0.1%. Naive CD8 cells comprised CD45RO-negative, CCR7-positively selected cells, excluding terminally differentiated effector memory CD45RA+ cells. The receptor's source is a woman younger than 45 in good health. Material: naive CD8+ T cells sorted from blood. This chain connects TRBV7-2 to TRBJ2-2, with D perhaps matching TRBD2 (5 bases). The CDR3 region has the DNA TGTGCCAGCAGCGCCTCGGGATGGGAGCTGTTTTTT. It codes for CASSASGWELFF.